This T cell receptor (beta chain) is drawn from a study of T cells after yellow fever vaccination (dated by TCRdb to between 2018 and 2020). Looking at the study overall: Libraries from fractions with low cell numbers were prepared with the SMART-Seq v4 Ultra Low Input RNA kit. Bulk TCR alpha and beta repertoires were sequenced longitudinally to track T-cell clones before and after primary and booster YFV17D yellow fever vaccination. Blood was collected at multiple timepoints before and after primary and secondary immunization, and bulk PBMC replicates and cell subsets were isolated. Two healthy male donors, one aged 18 to 30 and one aged 30 to 40 years, were included in the cohort.

Broad study findings and their caveats: Compared with the primary T-cell response, the secondary T-cell response was faster but weaker, reaching its peak on day 5 rather than on day 15. Because abundant contaminating clonotypes from the bulk population could be contained in FACS-sorted repertoires, computational filtering was required. Only a couple of donors were included in the study, so the extent to which the findings can be generalized is limited. After the booster, most of the clones that had expanded following primary vaccination were detected again (almost 98% of CD4 and 85% to 90% of CD8), which suggests that memory was broadly maintained. A small fraction of clonotypes showed up in both the CD4 and CD8 compartments, probably as a result of convergent recombination.

The sample's treatment or condition label, in plain terms: live attenuated yellow fever vaccine strain. Two biological replicates of bulk PBMCs were collected at each blood-draw timepoint. PBMCs were isolated from peripheral blood using a standard Ficoll-Paque protocol. TriZol was used to extract RNA from bulk PBMCs, from CD4 and CD8 fractions, and from dextramer-positive and dextramer-negative fractions. CDR1 and CDR2 (SGHRS, YFSETQ) derive from the germline V gene. Its CDR3 holds 13 amino acids, cysteine through phenylalanine. CDR3 DNA only is kept here, 39 bases in frame from base 1. V sheds 4 bases and J sheds 5 bases, leaving 12 bases between their ends. About this clonotype: Its antigen remains undetermined. No qualities accompany the bases; no much larger clone lies one base away.

Synthesis of TCR cDNA relied on 5'RACE template switching, a step that introduced a universal primer site along with unique molecular identifiers. Priming for cDNA synthesis came from both the TCR alpha and TCR beta constant segments. Library amplification involved two PCR steps, and the second step added sample barcodes and sequencing adapters. Sequencing of libraries was performed on Illumina HiSeq 2500 (2x100 bp) or NovaSeq (2x150 bp). For the original study's pipeline: MIGEC was used to demultiplex reads and collapse the reads into UMI consensus sequences, and MiXCR was used for V(D)J alignment. Vaccine-responding clonotypes were identified with edgeR using replicate PBMC samples, with FDR below 0.01 and a log2 fold change above 5 up to day 15 being required. Each bulk clonotype was labeled CD4 or CD8 based on which sequenced repertoire, CD4 or CD8, contained the clonotype at higher abundance. In TCRdb, the public reads were trimmed at Q25 with fastp and aligned with MiXCR, with productive beta chains retained. Rows with a matching CDR3 protein are joined into one entry that keeps the most common DNA and genes. Here the V and J calls rest on TCRdb's processing, not on the authors' analysis. This sample comprises more than 450,000 distinct CDR3 sequences, 21% of them detected only once. The leading ten clones occupy approximately 15% of the sample.

Recombination linked TRBV5-1 to TRBJ2-5; too little of a D gene remains to name it. This TCR came from a man younger than 30 who received the YFV17D yellow fever vaccine. Source: PBMCs, taken less than 25 days after the first yellow fever vaccination. This receptor has the CDR3 CASSPDPRETQYF. The DNA sequence is as follows: TGCGCCAGCAGCCCAGACCCACGTGAGACCCAGTACTTC.